The 21 T cell receptor beta chains listed next were all sequenced from one sample in a study of blood T cell repertoires in COVID-19. The table came from immunoSEQ multiplex PCR; TCRdb's copy has only in-frame clones and leaves some out. The sample carries 200,000 to 300,000 clones, approximately 90% recorded once. The sequenced sample was PBMCs or T cells enriched from blood (not recorded which). The receptors were gathered from a woman between 35 and 50 years old with acute COVID-19.

With respect to this clone: Other DNA sequences in the same sample also yield this CDR3. The chain carries TRBV6-5 and TRBJ1-6, with D perhaps TRBD1 (5 bases). This CDR3 comprises 15 residues. Trimming took off 0 bases at V and 7 bases at J, with 10 bases between the two ends. Germline V gene sequence: CDR1 MNHEY, CDR2 SVGAGI. CDR3 DNA: TGTGCCAGCAGTTACTCTCAGGGTAGCAATTCACCCCTCCACTTT. This gives the protein CASSYSQGSNSPLHF.

The chain is built from TRBV27 and TRBJ2-3; TRBD1 is a possible D gene (5 bases). The CDR3 length is 14 residues. Between the trimmed V and J ends, which lost 8 bases and 6 bases, there was a span of 18 bases. Germline CDR1 is MNHEY and CDR2 is SMNVEV (reference sequence). DNA for the CDR3: TGTGCCAGCCATCAGGGCGGAGCGCGGGATACGCAGTATTTT. As protein: CASHQGGARDTQYF.

V usage is TRBV9 and J usage is TRBJ2-2, with 9 bases that match TRBD1. The junction had 7 bases not matched to a gene; V was cut back by 4 bases and J by 6 bases. Germline V lookup: CDR1 SGDLS, CDR2 YYNGEE. The CDR3 runs 15 residues. CDR3 residues: CASSPTGQGPGELFF. The CDR3, as DNA: TGTGCCAGCAGCCCCACGGGACAGGGTCCCGGGGAGCTGTTTTTT.

The chain joins TRBV18 to TRBJ2-5; TRBD1 might be the D (5 bases). Germline assignment: CDR1 KGHSH and CDR2 LQKENI. CDR3 length: 14 residues. Trimming took 1 base from V and 5 from J, leaving 11 bases between them. As DNA, the CDR3 is TGTGCCAGCTCACCACGAAACAGGCGCGAGACCCAGTACTTC. It yields the protein CASSPRNRRETQYF. Full variable domain (outside the CDR3, taken from reference TRBV18 and TRBJ2-5): NAGVMQNPRHLVRRRGQEARLRCSPMKGHSHVYWYRQLPEEGLKFMVYLQKENIIDESGMPKERFSAEFPKEGPSILRIQQVVRGDSAAYFCASSPRNRRETQYFGPGTRLLVL.

J is TRBJ2-7 and V is TRBV9; tentative D call: TRBD1 (5 bases). CDR1 and CDR2 (germline): SGDLS, YYNGEE. Trimming stripped 4 bases from V and 5 bases from J, with 10 bases between. The length of the CDR3 is 12 residues. The CDR3 protein is CASSQGIDEQYV. As DNA, the CDR3 is TGTGCCAGCAGCCAGGGAATCGACGAGCAGTACGTC.

The V gene is TRBV24-1, the J gene TRBJ2-1, with 8 bases aligning to TRBD2. Germline assignment: CDR1 KGHDR and CDR2 SFDVKD. V was pared by 10 bases and J by 4 bases, with 5 bases of the junction left unmatched. This CDR3 has 13 residues. The CDR3 reads CATEGGGYNEQFF. CDR3 bases: TGTGCCACGGAGGGCGGGGGGTACAATGAGCAGTTCTTC.

This rearrangement joins TRBV11-3 to TRBJ1-6; 9 bases map to TRBD1. Germline lookup yields CDR1 SGHNT and CDR2 YENEEA. J lost 8 bases, V lost 5 bases, and 4 bases had no gene match. The CDR3 contains 14 residues. Here the CDR3 DNA reads TGTGCCAGCAGCATGGGACAGGGAGATTCACCCCTCCACTTT. Translation gives CASSMGQGDSPLHF.

The genes are TRBV5-6 and TRBJ2-2; perhaps TRBD2 as D (5 bases). The CDR3 covers 14 residues. V dropped 4 bases and J dropped 5 bases, with 12 bases sitting between them. Looked up from germline, CDR1 is SGHDT and CDR2 is YYEEEE. CDR3 coding DNA: TGTGCCAGCAGCCGGGAAGGGTATACCGGGGAGCTGTTTTTT. Amino acids: CASSREGYTGELFF. Full variable domain (outside the CDR3, taken from reference TRBV5-6 and TRBJ2-2): DAGVTQSPTHLIKTRGQQVTLRCSPKSGHDTVSWYQQALGQGPQFIFQYYEEEERQRGNFPDRFSGHQFPNYSSELNVNALLLGDSALYLCASSREGYTGELFFGEGSRLTVL.

The CDR3 DNA reads as TGTGCCATCCAAGACAGGGGGCGTGGAAACACCATATATTTT. Amino acids: CAIQDRGRGNTIYF. This chain joins TRBV10-3 and TRBJ1-3; the match to TRBD1 covers 10 bases. Germline-derived CDR1 and CDR2 are ENHRY and SYGVKD. With V trimmed by 8 bases and J by 3 bases, 4 bases remained unmatched. CDR3 size: 14 residues.

The genes are TRBV4-3 and TRBJ2-1, with TRBD2 matching 13 bases. Germline V gene lookup returns CDR1 LGHNA and CDR2 YSLEER. The CDR3 consists of 17 residues. The V segment lost 4 bases and the J segment 8 bases; nucleotides outside the gene matches: 11. Here the CDR3 reads CASSPYILLAGGDEQFF. The CDR3 nucleotides read TGCGCCAGCAGCCCCTACATCCTACTAGCGGGGGGGGATGAGCAGTTCTTC.

The chain recombines TRBV7-8 with TRBJ2-7, with TRBD2 matching over 7 bases. The V gene's germline CDR1 is SGHVS and CDR2 FQNEAQ. V was pared by 3 bases and J by 5 bases, with 4 bases of the junction left unmatched. This CDR3 spans 13 amino acids. CDR3 nucleotides: TGTGCCAGCAGCTTCGGGGGGATCGACGAGCAGTACTTC. It codes for CASSFGGIDEQYF.

J is TRBJ1-6 and V is TRBV5-1, with a tentative D call TRBD1 (5 bases). V lost 0 bases and J 10 bases, leaving 11 bases between the germline ends. Germline V gene lookup returns CDR1 SGHRS and CDR2 YFSETQ. The CDR3 is made up of 14 amino acids. CDR3 nucleotide sequence: TGCGCCAGCAGCTTGGGAGCAGGGAGGTCACCCCTCCACTTT. This encodes CASSLGAGRSPLHF.

The chain combines TRBV10-2 with TRBJ2-3, with D perhaps matching TRBD1 (7 bases). V lost 6 bases to trimming and J lost 3 bases, with 13 bases between them. The germline V gene has CDR1 WSHSY and CDR2 SAAADI. The CDR3 sequence is 14 residues long. The chain's CDR3 is CASRDAGGTDTQYF. For the CDR3, the DNA is TGCGCCAGCAGAGACGCAGGGGGGACAGATACGCAGTATTTT.

The chain's CDR3 is CASSIGAKNLQETQYF. The CDR3 coding sequence is TGTGCCAGTAGTATAGGGGCGAAAAACCTCCAAGAGACCCAGTACTTC. The V gene is TRBV19, the J gene TRBJ2-5; D ambiguous. The length of the CDR3 is 16 residues. Per germline, CDR1 LNHDA and CDR2 SQIVND (reference sequence). V gave up 1 base and J gave up 1 base, with 13 bases separating them. Full variable domain (rest looked up from reference TRBV19 and TRBJ2-5): DGGITQSPKYLFRKEGQNVTLSCEQNLNHDAMYWYRQDPGQGLRLIYYSQIVNDFQKGDIAEGYSVSREKKESFPLTVTSAQKNPTAFYLCASSIGAKNLQETQYFGPGTRLLVL.

The V call is TRBV4-3, the J call TRBJ2-1, with no clear D. The CDR3 loop spans 13 amino acids. Between the trimmed V and J ends, which lost 0 bases and 8 bases, there was a span of 8 bases. Looked up from germline, CDR1 is LGHNA and CDR2 is YSLEER. For the CDR3, the DNA is TGCGCCAGCAGCCAAGATCCGGGTTATGAGCAGTTCTTC. Protein: CASSQDPGYEQFF.

The chain has TRBV6-5 and TRBJ2-1, with 8 positions matching TRBD2. Unmatched junction bases numbered 10, after V lost 6 bases and J lost 6 bases. Germline V CDR1 and CDR2: MNHEY, SVGAGI. The CDR3 is 15 amino acids. In DNA, the CDR3 is TGTGCCAGCAGGCGAGTGGGACTAGATTCCAATGAGCAGTTCTTC. Its protein is CASRRVGLDSNEQFF.

The gene calls are TRBV12-3 or TRBV12-4 and TRBJ1-2, with TRBD1 identical over 7 bases. J lost 4 bases, V lost 6 bases, and 5 bases had no gene match. The CDR3 is 13 residues long. The DNA of the CDR3 is TGTGCCAGCAGCCTAAACAGGGGCTATGGCTACACCTTC. Its protein is CASSLNRGYGYTF.

V is TRBV9 and J is TRBJ2-3; D is unresolved. Trimming stripped 3 bases from V and 3 bases from J, with 14 bases between. CDR1 is SGDLS and CDR2 is YYNGEE in the germline V gene. The CDR3 runs 15 residues. The CDR3 nucleotides are TGTGCCAGCAGCGCGCGCGGCATAGGAACAGATACGCAGTATTTT. Amino acids: CASSARGIGTDTQYF.

The count of this clone is one. The chain has TRBV5-1 and TRBJ2-3; tentative D call: TRBD1 (6 bases). The CDR3 consists of 14 residues. Trimming cost V 4 bases and J 1 base, with 10 bases left between them. Germline assignment: CDR1 SGHRS and CDR2 YFSETQ. The CDR3 sequence is CASSPGARTDTQYF. DNA of the CDR3: TGCGCCAGCAGCCCAGGGGCCCGCACAGATACGCAGTATTTT.

This clone was detected a few times. For the CDR3, the DNA is TGTGCCAGCAGTGAAGCGCTGGGGACAGGGTTTTCTGGGGCCAACGTCCTGACTTTC. This codes for CASSEALGTGFSGANVLTF. The J gene is TRBJ2-6, the V gene TRBV6-1, with TRBD1 matching 9 bases. V lost 0 bases and J lost 1; bases outside the gene matches: 7. Looked up from germline, CDR1 is MNHNS and CDR2 is SASEGT. CDR3 length: 19 residues.

The rearrangement uses TRBV5-8 and TRBJ1-5; 7 positions match TRBD1. V gave up 0 bases and J gave up 3 bases; unmatched junction bases: 6. The germline V gene has CDR1 SGHTS and CDR2 YDEGEE. This CDR3 is built from 16 residues. The DNA for the CDR3 is TGTGCCAGCAGCTTGGGGCCGACAGGGCACAATCAGCCCCAGCATTTT. The encoded protein is CASSLGPTGHNQPQHF. The full variable domain, in which reference TRBV5-8 and TRBJ1-5 provide the parts outside the CDR3, is EAGVTQSPTHLIKTRGQQATLRCSPISGHTSVYWYQQALGLGLQFLLWYDEGEERNRGNFPPRFSGRQFPNYSSELNVNALELEDSALYLCASSLGPTGHNQPQHFGDGTRLSIL.